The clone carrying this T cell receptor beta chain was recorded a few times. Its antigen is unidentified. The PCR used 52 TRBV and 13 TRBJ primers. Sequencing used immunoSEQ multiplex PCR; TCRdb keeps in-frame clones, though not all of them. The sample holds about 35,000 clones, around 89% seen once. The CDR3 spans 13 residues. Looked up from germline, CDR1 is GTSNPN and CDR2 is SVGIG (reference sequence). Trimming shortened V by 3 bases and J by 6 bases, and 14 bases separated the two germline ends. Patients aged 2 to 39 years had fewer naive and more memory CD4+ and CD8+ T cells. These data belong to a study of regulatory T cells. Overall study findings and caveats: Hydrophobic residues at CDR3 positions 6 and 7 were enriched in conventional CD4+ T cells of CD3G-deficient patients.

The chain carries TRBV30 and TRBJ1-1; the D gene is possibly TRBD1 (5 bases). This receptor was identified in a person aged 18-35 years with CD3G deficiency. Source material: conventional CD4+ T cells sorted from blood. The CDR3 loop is CAWRPGGTAEAFF. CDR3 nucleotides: TGTGCCTGGAGGCCTGGGGGTACTGCTGAAGCTTTCTTT.